This TCR beta chain was captured by sequencing in a study of neurological immune-mediated disorders. The CDR3 runs 15 residues. Germline assignment: CDR1 SEHNR and CDR2 FQNEAQ (reference sequence). With 5 bases clipped from V and 5 bases from J, the junction kept 11 bases outside the gene matches. TCRdb called the 5' RACE reads again in MiXCR, with one record for every CDR3 protein. Of about 66,000 distinct CDR3 sequences in the sample, 4.5% were seen once. This clonotype has more than one count but fewer than ten. The genes are TRBV7-9 and TRBJ1-1; TRBD1 matches at 7 bases. The sequence was obtained from a man aged 25 to 40 with multiple sclerosis. Sequencing was carried out using PBMCs. This chain's CDR3 is CASSQQGTLRTEAFF. DNA of the CDR3: TGTGCCAGCAGCCAACAGGGGACCCTGAGGACTGAAGCTTTCTTT.